Presented here are 14 T cell receptor beta chains from one specimen sequenced in a study of control samples from healthy donors and cancer patients. Here immunoSEQ multiplex PCR was the method, and the copy in TCRdb shows in-frame clones only, minus some. Of over 100,000 clones in the sample, 88% were seen once. Sequencing input: blood. All receptors derive from a man aged 35-49 years in good health.

The chain has TRBV5-1 and TRBJ2-3; D is uncertain. CDR3 length: 11 residues. V gave up 4 bases and J gave up 3 bases, with 3 bases separating them. Germline V lookup: CDR1 SGHRS, CDR2 YFSETQ. CDR3 bases: TGCGCCAGCAGCCTTACAGATACGCAGTATTTT. Encoded protein: CASSLTDTQYF.

The V gene is TRBV3-1 (or the pseudogene TRBV3-2), the J gene TRBJ2-7; 8 nucleotides line up with TRBD2. CDR3 length equals 15 residues. Per germline, CDR1 LGHDT and CDR2 YNNKEL (reference sequence). V was pared by 1 base and J by 2 bases, with 4 bases of the junction left unmatched. The CDR3 DNA reads TGTGCCAGCAGCCAAGGGACGGGGGGGCCCTACGAGCAGTACTTC. Residues: CASSQGTGGPYEQYF.

This sequence joins TRBV30 and TRBJ1-4; D possibly corresponds to TRBD1 (5 bases). Germline CDR1 and CDR2: GTSNPN and SVGIG (reference sequence). V gave up 2 bases and J gave up 6 bases, with 10 bases separating them. The CDR3 sequence is 13 residues long. CDR3 DNA: TGTGCCTGGAGTTCAGGGTTCGATGAAAAACTGTTTTTT. Protein: CAWSSGFDEKLFF.

The chain recombines TRBV4-2 with TRBJ1-5; the D gene is possibly TRBD1 (5 bases). The CDR3 spans 15 residues. With 0 bases removed from V and 5 bases from J, the gap between germline ends came to 11 bases. Germline assignment: CDR1 LGHNA and CDR2 YNFKEQ. Here the CDR3 reads CASSQDGAGDQPQHF. The DNA for the CDR3 is TGTGCCAGCAGCCAAGATGGGGCGGGGGATCAGCCCCAGCATTTT.

The chain carries TRBV7-9 and TRBJ1-1, with D hard to call. V was pared by 8 bases and J by 1 base, with 11 bases between. The V gene's germline CDR1 is SEHNR and CDR2 FQNEAQ (reference sequence). CDR3 length equals 13 residues. Here the CDR3 reads CASLPSGNTEAFF. The DNA of the CDR3 is TGTGCCAGCCTGCCTAGTGGGAACACTGAAGCTTTCTTT.

The chain combines TRBV5-1 with TRBJ1-1; TRBD1 matches at 10 bases. J gave up 3 bases and V 3 bases, and 17 bases lay outside the gene matches. The CDR3 consists of 19 residues. Germline CDR1 is SGHRS and CDR2 is YFSETQ. CDR3 protein: CASSWAVRDRGRADTEAFF. For the CDR3, the DNA is TGCGCCAGCAGCTGGGCCGTCCGGGACAGGGGACGGGCGGACACTGAAGCTTTCTTT. Supplemented by reference TRBV5-1 and TRBJ1-1, the full variable domain reads KAGVTQTPRYLIKTRGQQVTLSCSPISGHRSVSWYQQTPGQGLQFLFEYFSETQRNKGNFPGRFSGRQFSNSRSEMNVSTLELGDSALYLCASSWAVRDRGRADTEAFFGQGTRLTVV.

The J gene is TRBJ2-1, the V gene TRBV6-5; unclear D gene. Trimming left V 5 bases short and J 7 bases short, with 12 bases between. Germline CDR1 MNHEY, CDR2 SVGAGI. This CDR3 comprises 13 residues. The DNA for the CDR3 is TGTGCCAGCAGTCCGACTGGGCGGAATGAGCAGTTCTTC. Its translation: CASSPTGRNEQFF.

J is TRBJ2-7 and V is TRBV28; D is unresolved. The V end was cut by 4 bases, the J end by 2 bases, with 15 bases between. The V gene's germline CDR1 is MDHEN and CDR2 SYDVKM. This CDR3 is 15 amino acids long. CDR3 amino acids: CASSSPPRLAYEQYF. CDR3 sequence (DNA): TGTGCCAGCAGTTCCCCGCCACGGCTAGCCTACGAGCAGTACTTC.

As to this clone: This same CDR3 is encoded by further DNA sequences in the sample. The CDR3 DNA is TGTGCCTGGAGCGTTAATTCACCCCTCCACTTT. Translated, it gives CAWSVNSPLHF. The J gene is TRBJ1-6, the V gene TRBV30, with no clear D. CDR1 GTSNPN and CDR2 SVGIG come from the germline V gene (reference sequence). The length of the CDR3 is 11 residues. V lost 3 bases and J 6 bases, leaving 3 bases between the germline ends.

This clone was counted only a few times. The genes are TRBV5-1 and TRBJ1-2, with 9 bases aligning to TRBD1. The CDR3 has 13 amino acids. Germline V CDR1 and CDR2: SGHRS, YFSETQ. Trimming at V came to 6 bases and at J to 7 bases, leaving 7 bases not matched to a gene. This CDR3 reads CASMEGTGLGYTF. Written as DNA, the CDR3 is TGCGCCAGCATGGAGGGGACAGGGCTTGGCTACACCTTC.

This chain joins TRBV19 and TRBJ2-1; 8 bases agree with TRBD2. The CDR3 has 16 amino acids. The germline gives CDR1 LNHDA, CDR2 SQIVND (reference sequence). V gave up 0 bases and J gave up 7 bases; unmatched junction bases: 8. CDR3 nucleotide sequence: TGTGCCAGTAGTATAGAGGGACGGGGGGGCCCGAATGAGCAGTTCTTC. The encoded protein is CASSIEGRGGPNEQFF.

The genes are TRBV6-4 and TRBJ2-2; 8 bases agree with TRBD2. V lost 4 bases to trimming and J lost 6 bases; unmatched junction nucleotides: 7. Germline loops: CDR1 MRHNA, CDR2 SNTAGT. The CDR3 totals 15 residues. The CDR3 DNA sequence: TGTGCCAGCAGTGCGTCCGGGGGGGCCCCCGGGGAGCTGTTTTTT. This codes for CASSASGGAPGELFF.

The chain carries TRBV30 and TRBJ1-1; unclear D gene. The V and J ends lost 5 bases and 1 base respectively, with 8 bases between them. The length of the CDR3 is 12 residues. In germline, CDR1 is GTSNPN, CDR2 SVGIG (reference sequence). CDR3 in DNA: TGTGCCTGGGGTAAAAGGAACACTGAAGCTTTCTTT. Translation gives CAWGKRNTEAFF.

J is TRBJ1-1 and V is TRBV27; no reliable D call. This CDR3 spans 13 amino acids. Trimming stripped 0 bases from V and 5 bases from J, with 7 bases between. Germline CDR1 is MNHEY and CDR2 is SMNVEV (reference sequence). Here the CDR3 reads CASSLSAGTEAFF. DNA for the CDR3: TGTGCCAGCAGTTTATCGGCCGGGACTGAAGCTTTCTTT.